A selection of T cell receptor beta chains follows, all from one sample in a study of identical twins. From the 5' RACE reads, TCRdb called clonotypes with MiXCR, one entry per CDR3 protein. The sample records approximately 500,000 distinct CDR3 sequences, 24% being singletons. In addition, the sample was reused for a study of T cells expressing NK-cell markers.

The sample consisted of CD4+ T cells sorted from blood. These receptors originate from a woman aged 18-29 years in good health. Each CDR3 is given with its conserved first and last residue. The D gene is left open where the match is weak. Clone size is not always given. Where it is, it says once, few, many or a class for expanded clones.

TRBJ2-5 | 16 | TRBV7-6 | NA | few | TGTGCCAGCAGCTTACCTTCAGGGGGGCTGGGGGAGACCCAGTACTTC | CASSLPSGGLGETQYF
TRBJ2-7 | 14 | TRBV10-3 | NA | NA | TGTGCCATCAGACCCACGGCACAAAGCGACGAGCAGTACTTC | CAIRPTAQSDEQYF
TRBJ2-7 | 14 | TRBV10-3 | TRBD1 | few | TGTGCCATCAGTGAGTCGGACAGGGAAGGTGAGCAGTACTTC | CAISESDREGEQYF
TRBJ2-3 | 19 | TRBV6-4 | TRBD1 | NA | TGTGCCAGCAGACTCGGAGGCCGGGACAGGGGACTTAGCACAGATACGCAGTATTTT | CASRLGGRDRGLSTDTQYF
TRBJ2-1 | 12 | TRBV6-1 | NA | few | TGTGCCACCACTCAGGGTCTCGGTGAGCAGTTCTTC | CATTQGLGEQFF
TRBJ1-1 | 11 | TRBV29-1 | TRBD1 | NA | TGCAGCGTTGCCGGACAGGCTGAAGCTTTCTTT | CSVAGQAEAFF
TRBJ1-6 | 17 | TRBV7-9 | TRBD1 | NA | TGTGCCAGCAGCGTGGGGACAGGGGGCGAACGGAATTCACCCCTCCACTTT | CASSVGTGGERNSPLHF
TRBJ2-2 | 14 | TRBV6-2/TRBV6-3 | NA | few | TGTGCCAGCTCCCGGTGGGAGAACACCGGGGAGCTGTTTTTT | CASSRWENTGELFF
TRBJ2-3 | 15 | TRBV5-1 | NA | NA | TGCGCCAGCAGGCCGACTAGTTTGGCCACAGATACGCAGTATTTT | CASRPTSLATDTQYF
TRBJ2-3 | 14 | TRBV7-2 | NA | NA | TGTGCCAGCAGCTCCCGGGTGTTGAAAGATACGCAGTATTTT | CASSSRVLKDTQYF
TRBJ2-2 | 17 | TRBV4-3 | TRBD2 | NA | TGCGCCAGCAGCCAAGTTAGGGCTAGCGGGAACACCGGGGAGCTGTTTTTT | CASSQVRASGNTGELFF
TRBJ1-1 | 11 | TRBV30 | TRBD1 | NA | TGTGCCTGGAGGGACAGGTGGGGAGCTTTCTTT | CAWRDRWGAFF
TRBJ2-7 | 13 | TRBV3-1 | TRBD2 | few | TGTGCCAGCAGCTCAAGGGGAGGGGACGAGCAGTACTTC | CASSSRGGDEQYF
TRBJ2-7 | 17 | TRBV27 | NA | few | TGTGCCAGCAGCGGCCGAATATCTAGGGGATCCCATTACGAGCAGTACTTC | CASSGRISRGSHYEQYF
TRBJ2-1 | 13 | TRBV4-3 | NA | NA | TGCGCCAGCAGCCAGGGCCGCCTGGGTGAGCAGTTCTTC | CASSQGRLGEQFF
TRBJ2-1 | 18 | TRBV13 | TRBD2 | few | TGTGCCAGCAGCCTTAGACTACATCCGGCTAGCGGATACAATGAGCAGTTCTTC | CASSLRLHPASGYNEQFF
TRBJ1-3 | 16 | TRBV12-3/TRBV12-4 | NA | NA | TGTGCCAGCAGGACCTTCTTTAGGGCCTCTGGAAACACCATATATTTT | CASRTFFRASGNTIYF
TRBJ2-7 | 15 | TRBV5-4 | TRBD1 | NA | TGTGCCAGCAGCCCCTCCGGGACAGGGACCTACGAGCAGTACTTC | CASSPSGTGTYEQYF
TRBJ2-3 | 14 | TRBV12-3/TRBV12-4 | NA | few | TGTGCCAGCAGTAGACTAGGGCGGGCAGATACGCAGTATTTT | CASSRLGRADTQYF
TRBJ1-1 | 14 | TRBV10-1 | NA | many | TGCGCCAGCAGTTCGGGGGGTGTTGGCACTGAAGCTTTCTTT | CASSSGGVGTEAFF
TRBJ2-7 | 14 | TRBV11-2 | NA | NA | TGTGCCAGCAGCCGGAGACAGTCCCTCTACGAGCAGTACTTC | CASSRRQSLYEQYF
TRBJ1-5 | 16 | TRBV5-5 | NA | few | TGTGCCAGCAGCTTGTTTACCCAGACTAGCAATCAGCCCCAGCATTTT | CASSLFTQTSNQPQHF
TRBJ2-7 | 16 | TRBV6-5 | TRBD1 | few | TGTGCCAGCAGTTACGCGGATTACAGGGGGGCCTACGAGCAGTACTTC | CASSYADYRGAYEQYF
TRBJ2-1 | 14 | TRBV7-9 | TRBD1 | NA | TGTGCCAGCAGTTTCACAGGGGCTAGGAATGAGCAGTTCTTC | CASSFTGARNEQFF
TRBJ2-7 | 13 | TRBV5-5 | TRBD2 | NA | TGTGCCAGCTCTCGGACTAGCGACTACGAGCAGTACTTC | CASSRTSDYEQYF
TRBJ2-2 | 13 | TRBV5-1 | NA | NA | TGCGCCAGCAGTCGGGACCCCGCCGGGGAGCTGTTTTTT | CASSRDPAGELFF
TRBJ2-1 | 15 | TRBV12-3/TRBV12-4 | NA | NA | TGTGCCAGCAGTTTGGTGGACTCGGTCTACAATGAGCAGTTCTTC | CASSLVDSVYNEQFF
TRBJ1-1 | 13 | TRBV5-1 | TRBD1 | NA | TGCGCCAGCAGCAAGGACAGGTTCTCGGAAGCTTTCTTT | CASSKDRFSEAFF
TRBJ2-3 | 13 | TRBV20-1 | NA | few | TGCAGTGCTAGAGATCCCAGGGGTCGGTGGCAGTATTTT | CSARDPRGRWQYF
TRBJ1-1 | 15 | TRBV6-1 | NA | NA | TGTGCCAGCAGACATACGGGGGGGTCGAACACTGAAGCTTTCTTT | CASRHTGGSNTEAFF
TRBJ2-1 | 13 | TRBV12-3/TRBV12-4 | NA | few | TGTGCCAGCAGTTCGACTAGACTAGGCGAGCAGTTCTTC | CASSSTRLGEQFF
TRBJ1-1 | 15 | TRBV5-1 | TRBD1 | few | TGCGCCAGCAGCTTACTGACAGGGGGTATCACTGAAGCTTTCTTT | CASSLLTGGITEAFF
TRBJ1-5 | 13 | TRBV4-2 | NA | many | TGTGCCAGCAGCCGGGGTCGCGATCAGCCCCAGCATTTT | CASSRGRDQPQHF
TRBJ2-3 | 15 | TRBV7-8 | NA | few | TGTGCCAGCTCCCGAACGCGGACTAGCACAGATACGCAGTATTTT | CASSRTRTSTDTQYF
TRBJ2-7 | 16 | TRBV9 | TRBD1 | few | TGTGCCAGCAGCGTGAGACCGGGACAGGGTCAGGCCGAGCAGTACTTC | CASSVRPGQGQAEQYF
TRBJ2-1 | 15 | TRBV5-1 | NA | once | TGCGCCAGCAGCCCGGGAGGGACAGGGATATACGAGCAGTTCTTC | CASSPGGTGIYEQFF
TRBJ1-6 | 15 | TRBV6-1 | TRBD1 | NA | TGTGCCAGCAGCCTACAGGGGATCCCAATTTCACCCCTCCACTTT | CASSLQGIPISPLHF
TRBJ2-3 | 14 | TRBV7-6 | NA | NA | TGTGCCAGCAGCGAGCGCAGGGGGGCAGATACGCAGTATTTT | CASSERRGADTQYF
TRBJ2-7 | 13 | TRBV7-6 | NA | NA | TGTGCCAGCAGCTTAACCGGGGAAGACGAGCAGTACTTC | CASSLTGEDEQYF
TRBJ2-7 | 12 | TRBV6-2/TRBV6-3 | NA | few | TGTGCCAGCGGGCTAGAGCCCTACGAGCAGTACTTC | CASGLEPYEQYF
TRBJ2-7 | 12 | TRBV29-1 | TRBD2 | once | TGCAGCGGGGGACTAGCGGGAAACGAGCAGTACTTC | CSGGLAGNEQYF
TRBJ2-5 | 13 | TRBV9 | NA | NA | TGTGCCAGCAGCCCCATGGGTCCGGAGACCCAGTACTTC | CASSPMGPETQYF
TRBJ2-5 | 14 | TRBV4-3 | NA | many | TGCGCCAGCAGCCCCACTGGGCTAGTTAAGACCCAGTACTTC | CASSPTGLVKTQYF
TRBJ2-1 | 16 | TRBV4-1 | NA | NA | TGCGCCAGCAGCCAAGATGGGCGGGGGCTGGCGGTAGGGCAGTTCTTC | CASSQDGRGLAVGQFF
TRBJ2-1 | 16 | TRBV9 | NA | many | TGTGCCAGCAGCCCTCAACGTGGGGGGTTGGGGAATGAGCAGTTCTTC | CASSPQRGGLGNEQFF
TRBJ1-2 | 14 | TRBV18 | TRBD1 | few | TGTGCCAGCTCACCAGATGGGACAGGCAGAGGCTACACCTTC | CASSPDGTGRGYTF
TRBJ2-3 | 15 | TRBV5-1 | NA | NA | TGCGCCAGCAGCTTGGCGCAGACAAACACAGATACGCAGTATTTT | CASSLAQTNTDTQYF
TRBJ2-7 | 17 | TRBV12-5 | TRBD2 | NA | TGTGCTAGTGGTTTAGAGGTAGCGGGAGGGCTCTTCTACGAGCAGTACTTC | CASGLEVAGGLFYEQYF
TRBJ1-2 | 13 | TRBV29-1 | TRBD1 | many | TGCAGCGCCGCCACGGGACAGGATGTTGGCTACACCTTC | CSAATGQDVGYTF
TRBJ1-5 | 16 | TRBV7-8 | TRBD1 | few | TGTGCCAGCAGCGCTGGGACAGGGGGTAGCAATCAGCCCCAGCATTTT | CASSAGTGGSNQPQHF
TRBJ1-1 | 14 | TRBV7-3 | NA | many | TGTGCCAGCAGTTCGGGACGGCTGAACACTGAAGCTTTCTTT | CASSSGRLNTEAFF
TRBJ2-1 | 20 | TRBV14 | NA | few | TGTGCCAGCAGCCAAGTCCGGATAGAGGCGGCCCACATCAGCGACAATGAGCAGTTCTTC | CASSQVRIEAAHISDNEQFF
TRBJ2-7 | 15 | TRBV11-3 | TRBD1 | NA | TGTGCCAGCAGCTACACTGGGGACAGCTCCTACGAGCAGTACTTC | CASSYTGDSSYEQYF
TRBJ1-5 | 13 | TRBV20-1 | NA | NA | TGCAGTGCTAGTGACACAAGCAATCAGCCCCAGCATTTT | CSASDTSNQPQHF